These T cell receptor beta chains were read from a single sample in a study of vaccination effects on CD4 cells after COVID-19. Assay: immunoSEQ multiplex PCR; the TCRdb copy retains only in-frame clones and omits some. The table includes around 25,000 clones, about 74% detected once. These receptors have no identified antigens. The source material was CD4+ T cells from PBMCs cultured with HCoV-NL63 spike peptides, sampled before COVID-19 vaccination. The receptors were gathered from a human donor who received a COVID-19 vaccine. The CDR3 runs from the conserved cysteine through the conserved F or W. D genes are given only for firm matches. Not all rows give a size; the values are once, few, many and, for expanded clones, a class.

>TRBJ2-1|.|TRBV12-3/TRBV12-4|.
TGTGCCAGCAGCCCCGAGATATTTGAGCAGTTCTTC
CASSPEIFEQFF
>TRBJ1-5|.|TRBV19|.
TGTGCCAGTAGTATAGTCGGGGTTGGGAGCAATCAGCCCCAGCATTTT
CASSIVGVGSNQPQHF
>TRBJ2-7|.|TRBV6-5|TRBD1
TGTGCCAGCAGTCGAACCGGGACAGAGTCCTACGAGCAGTACTTC
CASSRTGTESYEQYF
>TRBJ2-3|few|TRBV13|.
TGTGCCAGCAGCTTAGTTCTCCCCCAATCCCGCACAGATACGCAGTATTTT
CASSLVLPQSRTDTQYF
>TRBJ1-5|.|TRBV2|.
TGTGCCAGCAGTGTCCTGGCAGTCCCCAATCGGGATCAGCCCCAGCATTTT
CASSVLAVPNRDQPQHF
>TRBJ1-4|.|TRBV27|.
TGTGCCAGCAGTCCCTCAGCTGCAACTAATGAAAAACTGTTTTTT
CASSPSAATNEKLFF
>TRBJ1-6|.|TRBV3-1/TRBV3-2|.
TGTGCCAGCAGTAGCCGATACAGGGTGGGGTCACCCCTCCACTTT
CASSSRYRVGSPLHF
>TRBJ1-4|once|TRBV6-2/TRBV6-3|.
TGTGCCAGCAGTTCGGGACTGGATGAAAAACTGTTTTTT
CASSSGLDEKLFF
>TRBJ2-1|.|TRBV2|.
TGTGCCAGCAGTAGAAGTGGGACCGCCACTTACAATGAGCAGTTCTTC
CASSRSGTATYNEQFF
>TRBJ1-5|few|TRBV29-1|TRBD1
TGCAGCGTTGCAACAGGGGAAAGTCAGCCCCAGCATTTT
CSVATGESQPQHF
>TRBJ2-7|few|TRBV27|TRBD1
TGTGCCAGCAGTTTATCGGATCCCAGGACAGGGTCCGAGCAGTACTTC
CASSLSDPRTGSEQYF
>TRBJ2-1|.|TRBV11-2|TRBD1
TGTGCCAGCAGCTCGAGGACAGGGGGCGTTAGATACAATGAGCAGTTCTTC
CASSSRTGGVRYNEQFF
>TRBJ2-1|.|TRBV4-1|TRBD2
TGCGCCAGCAGCCAAGAAATAGCGGGGGGAGTGGGTGAGCAGTTCTTC
CASSQEIAGGVGEQFF
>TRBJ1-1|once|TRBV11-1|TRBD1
TGTGCCAGCAGCTTAGCCGGTCAACAGGGGTACACTGAAGCTTTCTTT
CASSLAGQQGYTEAFF
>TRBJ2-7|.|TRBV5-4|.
TGTGCCAGCAGCGTCATACACCCTTCCTACGAGCAGTACTTC
CASSVIHPSYEQYF
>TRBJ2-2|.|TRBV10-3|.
TGTGCCATCAGTGAGCCGGGGGGCGCGAACACCGGGGAGCTGTTTTTT
CAISEPGGANTGELFF
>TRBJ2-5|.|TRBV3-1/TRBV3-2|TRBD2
TGTGCCAGTAGACATAGCGGGAGAACCATCAGAGAGACCCAGTACTTC
CASRHSGRTIRETQYF
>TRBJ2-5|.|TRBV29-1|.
TGCAGCGGGGGGCAGGAAGAGACCCAGTACTTC
CSGGQEETQYF
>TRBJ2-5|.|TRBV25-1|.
TGTGCCAGCAGCGCCGCTGAGACCCAGTACTTC
CASSAAETQYF
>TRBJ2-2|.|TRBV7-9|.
TGTGCCAGCAGCTTAAGAGGCAGCTCTCCCACCGGGGAGCTGTTTTTT
CASSLRGSSPTGELFF
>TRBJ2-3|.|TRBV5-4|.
TGTGCCAGCAGCCCTGCGGCTTCCACAGATACGCAGTATTTT
CASSPAASTDTQYF
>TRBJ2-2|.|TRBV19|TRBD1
TGTGCCAGTAGTATATACAGGGGGACCACCGGGGAGCTGTTTTTT
CASSIYRGTTGELFF
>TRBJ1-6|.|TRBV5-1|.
TGCGCCAGCAGCTTGGACGGGAGCTCTAATTCACCCCTCCACTTT
CASSLDGSSNSPLHF
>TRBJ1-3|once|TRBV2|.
TGTGCCAGCAGTGTACAGGAGAACTCTGGAAACACCATATATTTT
CASSVQENSGNTIYF
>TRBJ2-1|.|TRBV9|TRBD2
TGTGCCAGCAGCGTAGTAAGTGGAAACGCCGGGACTAGCGTCGATGAGCAGTTCTTC
CASSVVSGNAGTSVDEQFF
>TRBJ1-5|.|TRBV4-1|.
TGCGCCAGCAGCCAAGTTTACACGAAGGATCAGCCCCAGCATTTT
CASSQVYTKDQPQHF
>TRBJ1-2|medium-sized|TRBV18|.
TGTGCCAGCTCACCATGGGAAGACAGAAACTATGGCTACACCTTC
CASSPWEDRNYGYTF
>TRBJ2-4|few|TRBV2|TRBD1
TGTGCCAGCAGTAAGATTGAGCCTACAGGGGTGTTGATTACAGCCAAAAACATTCAGTACTTC
CASSKIEPTGVLITAKNIQYF
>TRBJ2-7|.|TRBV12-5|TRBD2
TGTGCTAGTGGTAGGAGCGGGAGTACCAACGAGCAGTACTTC
CASGRSGSTNEQYF
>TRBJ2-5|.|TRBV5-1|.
TGCGCCAGCAGCCTAAACGGGAGATCCGGGGAGACCCAGTACTTC
CASSLNGRSGETQYF
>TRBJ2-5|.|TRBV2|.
TGTGCCAGCAGTGAAGCGCGTCAGCAGGCTCAAGAGACCCAGTACTTC
CASSEARQQAQETQYF
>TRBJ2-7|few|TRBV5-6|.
TGTGCCAGCAGCTTTGTTTCGGGATTCACCTACGAGCAGTACTTC
CASSFVSGFTYEQYF
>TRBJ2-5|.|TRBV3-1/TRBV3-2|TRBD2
TGTGCCAGCAGCCCGGGACTAGCGGGAGCTGAGACCCAGTACTTC
CASSPGLAGAETQYF
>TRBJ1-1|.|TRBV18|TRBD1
TGTGCCAGCTCACCTACAGGGGCCACTGAAGCTTTCTTT
CASSPTGATEAFF
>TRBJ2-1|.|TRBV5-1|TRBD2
TGCGCCAGCAGGTCCGGGACTAGCAGTTACAATGAGCAGTTCTTC
CASRSGTSSYNEQFF
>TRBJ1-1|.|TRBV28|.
TGTGCCAGCACCCGGGGGTCGAACACTGAAGCTTTCTTT
CASTRGSNTEAFF
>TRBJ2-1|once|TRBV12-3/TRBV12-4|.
TGTGCCAGCAGCATATATGACAATGAGCAGTTCTTC
CASSIYDNEQFF
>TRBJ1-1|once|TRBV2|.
TGTGCCAGCAGTAGCTCAGGGAACACTGAAGCTTTCTTT
CASSSSGNTEAFF
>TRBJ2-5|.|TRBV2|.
TGTGCCAGCCCACAGGGATCGGGGGAGACCCAGTACTTC
CASPQGSGETQYF
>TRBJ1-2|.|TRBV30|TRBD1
TGTGCCTGGGGGACAGGGGGTGGCTACACCTTC
CAWGTGGGYTF
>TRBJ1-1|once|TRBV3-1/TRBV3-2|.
TGTGCCAGCAGCCAAGAGGTCGGGCAGGCTGAAGCTTTCTTT
CASSQEVGQAEAFF
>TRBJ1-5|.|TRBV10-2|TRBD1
TGCGCCAGCAGGGAATACCGGGACAGGGGGTTGTACAGACAGCCCCAGCATTTT
CASREYRDRGLYRQPQHF
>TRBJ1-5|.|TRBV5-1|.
TGCGCCAGCAGCTTTAATCCCATGCCAACAGACGGGATTTCGCCCCAGCATTTT
CASSFNPMPTDGISPQHF
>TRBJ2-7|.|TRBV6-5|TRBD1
TGTGCCAGCAGTTACCGGGACAGGGGCTACGAGCAGTACTTC
CASSYRDRGYEQYF
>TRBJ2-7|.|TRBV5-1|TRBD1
TGCGCCAGCAGCTTGTCCGGGACAGGCTCCTACGAGCAGTACTTC
CASSLSGTGSYEQYF
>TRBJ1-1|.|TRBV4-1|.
TGCGCCAGCAGCCAAGGGGGGGGGAAGGGAATTGGCACTGAAGCTTTCTTT
CASSQGGGKGIGTEAFF
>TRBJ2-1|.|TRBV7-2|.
TGTGCCAGCAGCCACCGCGCGGCTTACAATGAGCAGTTCTTC
CASSHRAAYNEQFF